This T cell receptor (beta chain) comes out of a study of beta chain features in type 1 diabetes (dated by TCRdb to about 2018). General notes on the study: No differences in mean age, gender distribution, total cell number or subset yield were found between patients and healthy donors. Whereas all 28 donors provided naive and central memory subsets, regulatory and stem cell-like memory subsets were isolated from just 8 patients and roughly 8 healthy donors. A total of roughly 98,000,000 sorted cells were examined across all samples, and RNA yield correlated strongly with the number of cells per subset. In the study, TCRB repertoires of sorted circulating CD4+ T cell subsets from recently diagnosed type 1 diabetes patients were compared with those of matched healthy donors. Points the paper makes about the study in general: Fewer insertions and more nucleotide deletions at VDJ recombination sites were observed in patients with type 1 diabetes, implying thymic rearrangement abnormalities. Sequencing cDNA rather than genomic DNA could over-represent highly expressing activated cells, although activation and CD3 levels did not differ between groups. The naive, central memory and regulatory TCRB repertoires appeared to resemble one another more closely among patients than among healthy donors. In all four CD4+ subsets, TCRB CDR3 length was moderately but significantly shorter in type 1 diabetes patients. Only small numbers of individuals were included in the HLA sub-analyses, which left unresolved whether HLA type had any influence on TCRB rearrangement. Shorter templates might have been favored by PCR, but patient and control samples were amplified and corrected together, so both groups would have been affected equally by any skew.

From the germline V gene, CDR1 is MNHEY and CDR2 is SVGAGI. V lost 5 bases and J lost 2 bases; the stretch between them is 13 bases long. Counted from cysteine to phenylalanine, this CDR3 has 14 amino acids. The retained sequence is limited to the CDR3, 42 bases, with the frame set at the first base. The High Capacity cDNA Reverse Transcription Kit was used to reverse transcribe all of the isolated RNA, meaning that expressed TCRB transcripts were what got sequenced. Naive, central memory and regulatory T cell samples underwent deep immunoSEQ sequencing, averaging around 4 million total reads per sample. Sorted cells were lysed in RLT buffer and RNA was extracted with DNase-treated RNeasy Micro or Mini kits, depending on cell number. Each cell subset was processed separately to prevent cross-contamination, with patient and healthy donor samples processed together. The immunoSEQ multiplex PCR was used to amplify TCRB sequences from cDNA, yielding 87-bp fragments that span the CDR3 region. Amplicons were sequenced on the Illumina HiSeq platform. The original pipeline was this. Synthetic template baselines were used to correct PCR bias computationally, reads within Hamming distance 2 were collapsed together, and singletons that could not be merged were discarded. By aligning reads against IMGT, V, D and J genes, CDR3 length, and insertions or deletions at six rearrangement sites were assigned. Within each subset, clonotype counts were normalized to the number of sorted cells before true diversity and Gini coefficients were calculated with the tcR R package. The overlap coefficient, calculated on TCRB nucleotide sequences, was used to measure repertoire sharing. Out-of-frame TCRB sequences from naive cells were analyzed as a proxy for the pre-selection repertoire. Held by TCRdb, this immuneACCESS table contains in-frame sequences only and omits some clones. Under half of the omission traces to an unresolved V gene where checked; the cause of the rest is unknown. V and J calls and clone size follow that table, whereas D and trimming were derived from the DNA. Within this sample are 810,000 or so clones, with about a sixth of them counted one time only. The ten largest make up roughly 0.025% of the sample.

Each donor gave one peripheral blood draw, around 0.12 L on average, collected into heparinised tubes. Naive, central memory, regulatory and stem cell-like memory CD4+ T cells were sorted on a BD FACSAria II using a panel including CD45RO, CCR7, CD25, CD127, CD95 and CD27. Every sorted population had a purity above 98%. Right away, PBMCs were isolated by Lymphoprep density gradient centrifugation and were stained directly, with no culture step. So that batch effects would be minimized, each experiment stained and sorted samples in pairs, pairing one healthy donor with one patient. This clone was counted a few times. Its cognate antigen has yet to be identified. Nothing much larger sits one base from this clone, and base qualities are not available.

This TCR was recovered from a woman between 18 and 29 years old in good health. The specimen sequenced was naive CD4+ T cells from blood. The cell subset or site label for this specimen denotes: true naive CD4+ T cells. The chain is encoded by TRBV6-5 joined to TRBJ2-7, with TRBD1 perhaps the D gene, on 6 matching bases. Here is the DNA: TGTGCCAGCAGTACCAACAGGGACGCCTACGAGCAGTACTTC. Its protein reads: CASSTNRDAYEQYF.